The rows below give T cell receptor beta chains drawn from one sample of a study of T-cell memory formation after mild COVID-19. TCRdb reprocessed the 5' RACE reads via MiXCR and lists one record per CDR3 protein. The repertoire consists of hundreds of thousands of distinct CDR3 sequences, with approximately 8.4% occurring once and the leading ten covering about 20%. Sequenced material: PBMCs or a T cell subset sorted from them (not recorded which). The receptor source for this set is a man aged 18 to 35 who had mild COVID-19 (a few samples of this study predate the infection). Cell type and time point are not known. The conserved cysteine and the conserved F or W are not part of the CDR3 here. Fields, in order: CDR3 length, V gene, CDR3 protein.

>9|TRBV13
ASSLGEKLF
>10|TRBV20-1
SARGETSPLH
>13|TRBV5-1
ASSLNGGNNQPQH
>14|TRBV6-1
ASSAPGLRMENIQY
>13|TRBV7-6
ASSLASRGQETQY
>13|TRBV5-6
ASSILAGWVNEQF
>14|TRBV25-1
ASSASGARGKNIQY
>11|TRBV2
ASSRDTNQPQH
>13|TRBV2
ASSDTGFRTDTQY
>15|TRBV29-1
SVPVGRGRGNLYGYT
>13|TRBV5-1
ASSFLGDTSYEQY
>10|TRBV28
ASIQASQPQH
>10|TRBV6-6
ASRRDRETQY
>12|TRBV4-3
ASSQALVTDTQY
>13|TRBV12-3/TRBV12-4
ASTPTSSSTDTQY
>13|TRBV5-1
ASSWWTGDNYGYT
>13|TRBV10-3
AIGTDLTNTGELF
>12|TRBV7-9
ASSHRGFQETQY
>12|TRBV7-2
ASSSIDRGHEQY
>13|TRBV12-3/TRBV12-4
ASSTPDRGTGELF
>12|TRBV27
ASSFGGGHQPQH
>12|TRBV25-1
ASSGLGTSYGYT
>14|TRBV5-5
ASSLGGLRYRETQY
>13|TRBV5-1
ASSGGTYMNTEAF
>10|TRBV10-3
AISGTVYEQY
>13|TRBV29-1
SVQDLPRGTNEQF
>13|TRBV20-1
SAWTSGGIRDTQY
>15|TRBV18
ASSPLPGLNVGNTIY
>13|TRBV4-2
ASSQLQGQGDEQY
>12|TRBV5-4
ASSLEPVNNEQF
>13|TRBV11-2
ASSSLADSTGELF
>14|TRBV6-5
ASSYRDRGLGYGYT
>12|TRBV4-2
ASSQAGLNTEAF
>12|TRBV6-2/TRBV6-3
ASSLRVAKNIQY
>12|TRBV18
ASSAGVGGHGYT
>10|TRBV6-6
ASAPQGTEAF
>13|TRBV4-3
ASSQDSSSYNEQF
>10|TRBV19
ASGGGLGIQY
>12|TRBV20-1
SALPGTAKNIQY